Detailed here is one T cell receptor (beta chain). Its target is unknown. This sample is part of a study of cytomegalovirus exposure and HLA in healthy donors. The wider study: Roughly 92 million unique TCRs, all from HLA-typed donors, were included in an early release of the data. General observations from the study: According to an earlier analysis, most TCR beta V segments yielded productive rearrangements about 87% or about 30% of the time.

The CDR3 totals 15 residues. The ends were cut back, 4 bases at V and 7 bases at J, with 19 bases in the middle. CDR1 and CDR2 (germline): MNHNY, SVGAGI (reference sequence). Use of 60 Vbeta and 13 Jbeta primers characterized the PCR. Clones were read by immunoSEQ multiplex PCR, and TCRdb kept only the in-frame ones, dropping some. Recorded for this sample: about 70,000 clones. Sequencing was done on a sample of PBMCs. This TCR came from a female donor in good health and CMV-seropositive. The chain combines TRBV6-6 with TRBJ1-1; a possible D gene is TRBD1 (6 bases). In DNA form, the CDR3 reads TGTGCCAGCAGTTGGGCACAGGGAATGAAGAATGAAGCTTTCTTT. It specifies CASSWAQGMKNEAFF.